Following are 32 T cell receptor beta chains from one sample sequenced in a study of a mutant IDH1 vaccine in newly diagnosed glioma. The protocol was immunoSEQ multiplex PCR, while the TCRdb copy is restricted to in-frame clones and leaves out a portion. There are some 31,000 clones in the sample; approximately 83% occur only once, and approximately 28% lies in the top ten. Their antigens remain unidentified. Stated time point: week 47, end of study. Doses of 300 ug of mutant IDH1 20-mer peptide were given with topical imiquimod. This material consisted of PBMCs, taken from a glioma patient whose treatment included an IDH1 peptide vaccine. Every receptor here comes from a man aged 25 to 40 with glioma.

The rearrangement uses TRBV27 and TRBJ1-1, with D perhaps TRBD1 (6 bases). The CDR3 loop spans 14 amino acids. Germline V CDR1 and CDR2: MNHEY, SMNVEV (reference sequence). V was pared by 5 bases and J by 10 bases, with 20 bases between. The CDR3 DNA reads TGTGCCAGCAGTCCTCGTCAATGGGAGGGGGGAGCTTTCTTT. This gives the protein CASSPRQWEGGAFF.

The V gene is TRBV5-1, the J gene TRBJ1-1, with TRBD1 as a possible D gene (5 bases). CDR1 SGHRS and CDR2 YFSETQ come from the germline V gene. CDR3 size: 14 residues. Trimming removed 4 bases from V and 0 bases from J, with 10 bases in between. The CDR3 is CASSARQLNTEAFF. DNA for the CDR3: TGCGCCAGCAGCGCCCGACAGTTGAACACTGAAGCTTTCTTT.

V is TRBV19 and J is TRBJ1-1; D is possibly TRBD1 (6 bases). Per germline, CDR1 LNHDA and CDR2 SQIVND (reference sequence). The V end was cut by 6 bases, the J end by 0 bases, with 14 bases between. This CDR3 contains 15 residues. CDR3 nucleotides: TGTGCCAGTAGGCCGGACAGCGCCATGAACACTGAAGCTTTCTTT. Amino acid sequence: CASRPDSAMNTEAFF.

The genes are TRBV27 and TRBJ1-6; D gene uncertain. V lost 6 bases and J 7 bases, leaving 16 bases between the germline ends. Germline CDR1 MNHEY, CDR2 SMNVEV (reference sequence). The CDR3 is 15 residues long. CDR3 nucleotide sequence: TGTGCCAGCAGACACCAACTCTCGTGGAATTCACCCCTCCACTTT. Encoded protein: CASRHQLSWNSPLHF.

The V gene is TRBV30, the J gene TRBJ2-2; D is possibly TRBD1 (5 bases). CDR1 is GTSNPN, CDR2 SVGIG, per germline (reference sequence). With 3 bases removed from V and 4 bases from J, the gap between germline ends came to 9 bases. This CDR3 has 13 residues. The CDR3 here is CAWSLDSTGELFF. The DNA for the CDR3 is TGTGCCTGGAGCCTCGACAGCACCGGGGAGCTGTTTTTT.

The chain combines TRBV20-1 with TRBJ2-7; perhaps TRBD2 as D (6 bases). V dropped 6 bases and J dropped 7 bases, with 10 bases sitting between them. Per germline, CDR1 DFQATT and CDR2 SNEGSKA (reference sequence). This CDR3 has 10 amino acids. The CDR3 reads CSAGDFEQYF. CDR3 in DNA: TGCAGTGCGGGGGACTTTGAGCAGTACTTC.

This clone is a singleton in its sample. The chain recombines TRBV7-9 with TRBJ2-1; D ambiguous. Per germline, CDR1 SEHNR and CDR2 FQNEAQ (reference sequence). Trimming left V 6 bases short and J 2 bases short, with 14 bases between. This CDR3 is built from 15 residues. The CDR3 spells CASSSRDRPYNEQFF. In DNA form, the CDR3 reads TGTGCCAGCAGTTCAAGGGATCGTCCCTACAATGAGCAGTTCTTC.

This chain joins TRBV7-9 and TRBJ1-1; no clear D. The length of the CDR3 is 13 residues. Looked up from germline, CDR1 is SEHNR and CDR2 is FQNEAQ (reference sequence). Trimming cost V 11 bases and J 2 bases, with 15 bases left between them. The CDR3 loop is CAATGQSNTEAFF. The CDR3 DNA sequence: TGTGCCGCGACTGGGCAGTCAAACACTGAAGCTTTCTTT.

V is TRBV5-1 and J is TRBJ2-7; 9 positions match TRBD2. The V gene's germline CDR1 is SGHRS and CDR2 YFSETQ. The CDR3 has 15 residues. The trim removed 3 bases at V and 6 bases at J, leaving 10 bases unmatched. CDR3 protein: CASSSGGTSFAEQYF. CDR3 bases: TGCGCCAGCAGCTCGGGGGGGACTAGCTTTGCCGAGCAGTACTTC.

The chain uses TRBV10-3 and TRBJ2-1; 12 positions agree with TRBD2. Germline V CDR1 and CDR2: ENHRY, SYGVKD. The ends lost 5 bases at V and 4 bases at J; junction bases unmatched: 6. This CDR3 comprises 16 residues. CDR3 in DNA: TGTGCCATCAGTAAGACTAGCGGGAGCTCTTACAATGAGCAGTTCTTC. Translation gives CAISKTSGSSYNEQFF.

The gene calls are TRBV4-1 and TRBJ2-7; 7 nucleotides agree with TRBD2. V lost 7 bases to trimming and J lost 5 bases; unmatched junction nucleotides: 11. The CDR3 totals 14 residues. Looked up from germline, CDR1 is MGHRA and CDR2 is YSYEKL. CDR3 coding DNA: TGCGCCAGCACCCCAGCGGGATCTTTAAACGAGCAGTACTTC. Translation gives CASTPAGSLNEQYF.

This clone turned up a few times. This chain connects TRBV5-1 to TRBJ1-1, with D maybe TRBD1 (6 bases). V was shortened by 4 bases and J by 8 bases, with 18 bases between the two germline ends. There are 14 residues in the CDR3. Germline-derived CDR1 and CDR2 are SGHRS and YFSETQ. The CDR3 DNA follows: TGCGCCAGCAGCATCATGGGGACATCCCACGAAGCTTTCTTT. Protein sequence: CASSIMGTSHEAFF.

V and J are TRBV7-9 and TRBJ1-5, with D maybe TRBD1 (6 bases). The CDR3 has 13 residues. Trimming took off 5 bases at V and 8 bases at J, with 13 bases between the two ends. Germline values: CDR1 SEHNR, CDR2 FQNEAQ (reference sequence). The CDR3 loop is CASSPTGLEPQHF. The CDR3 nucleotides read TGTGCCAGCAGCCCCACAGGGCTGGAGCCCCAGCATTTT.

The chain couples TRBV28 to TRBJ1-5, with D possibly being TRBD1 (5 bases). Trimming cost V 7 bases and J 3 bases, with 13 bases left between them. Germline lookup yields CDR1 MDHEN and CDR2 SYDVKM. The CDR3 is made up of 14 amino acids. CDR3 bases: TGTGCCAGCACCCCGGGACTGTTCAATCAGCCCCAGCATTTT. Translation gives CASTPGLFNQPQHF.

The J gene is TRBJ2-1, the V gene TRBV6-5, with D tentatively TRBD2 (5 bases). Germline V lookup: CDR1 MNHEY, CDR2 SVGAGI. Trimming pared 8 bases from V and 2 bases from J, leaving 10 bases between. There are 13 residues in the CDR3. The CDR3 loop reads CASRSGPYNEQFF. The CDR3 DNA follows: TGTGCCAGCCGAAGCGGACCCTACAATGAGCAGTTCTTC.

The rearrangement uses TRBV15 and TRBJ2-1; D might be TRBD1 (5 bases). Germline CDR1 is LNHNV and CDR2 is YYDKDF (reference sequence). Trimming pared 5 bases from V and 6 bases from J, leaving 11 bases between. The CDR3 contains 13 residues. DNA for the CDR3: TGTGCCACCAGCCGACAGTCCCCCAATGAGCAGTTCTTC. Protein sequence: CATSRQSPNEQFF.

The sample holds a few counts of this clone. The chain uses TRBV6-4 and TRBJ2-1; TRBD2 matches at 9 bases. Germline loops: CDR1 MRHNA, CDR2 SNTAGT. The CDR3 spans 15 residues. Trimming removed 2 bases from V and 4 bases from J; junction bases left unmatched: 3. The chain's CDR3 is CASSDEAGGYNEQFF. The CDR3 DNA follows: TGTGCCAGCAGTGACGAGGCGGGGGGGTACAATGAGCAGTTCTTC.

The sample holds one count of this clone. The chain uses TRBV14 and TRBJ1-4; D is possibly TRBD1 (6 bases). Per the germline V gene, CDR1 is SGHDN and CDR2 is FVKESK. V lost 1 base, J lost 4 bases, and 13 bases lay in between. The CDR3 is 16 residues long. The CDR3 DNA is TGTGCCAGCAGCCAAGTCATCAGGGGATTTAATGAAAAACTGTTTTTT. Amino acid sequence: CASSQVIRGFNEKLFF.

CDR3: CATSRDGSERPTYGYTF. CDR3 nucleotides: TGTGCCACCAGCAGAGATGGGTCAGAGAGGCCCACCTATGGCTACACCTTC. The chain joins TRBV15 to TRBJ1-2; no firm D call. The V end was cut by 0 bases, the J end by 4 bases, with 18 bases between. The CDR3 runs to 17 residues. In germline, CDR1 is LNHNV, CDR2 YYDKDF (reference sequence).

The rearrangement uses TRBV6-1 and TRBJ2-7; 8 bases agree with TRBD1. V lost 3 bases to trimming and J lost 2 bases; unmatched junction nucleotides: 9. Per the germline V gene, CDR1 is MNHNS and CDR2 is SASEGT. This CDR3 has 16 residues. This CDR3 is CASSDLDRGLPYEQYF. CDR3 nucleotides: TGTGCCAGCAGTGACCTCGACAGGGGTCTACCCTACGAGCAGTACTTC.

The V and J genes are TRBV10-2 and TRBJ2-1; the match to TRBD2 covers 8 bases. The CDR3 consists of 20 residues. Germline CDR1 WSHSY, CDR2 SAAADI. Trimming cost V 4 bases and J 6 bases; bases outside gene matches: 23. The CDR3 spells CASSGEKGGRSPPWGNEQFF. The CDR3, as DNA: TGCGCCAGCAGTGGGGAGAAGGGCGGGAGGTCCCCTCCTTGGGGCAATGAGCAGTTCTTC.

This clone was seen only once. The chain employs TRBV10-3 and TRBJ1-3; no clear D gene. Between the trimmed V and J ends, which lost 7 bases and 0 bases, there was a span of 10 bases. The CDR3 is made up of 14 amino acids. Looked up from germline, CDR1 is ENHRY and CDR2 is SYGVKD. CDR3 DNA: TGTGCCATCATTCGTGAGAGCTCTGGAAACACCATATATTTT. This encodes CAIIRESSGNTIYF.

V and J are TRBV4-1 and TRBJ1-4; tentatively, D is TRBD1 (5 bases). This CDR3 has 15 amino acids. The germline V gene has CDR1 MGHRA and CDR2 YSYEKL. V lost 2 bases, J lost 2 bases, and 9 bases lay in between. The CDR3 bases are TGCGCCAGCAGCCAATGGGGCGACACTAATGAAAAACTGTTTTTT. Translating gives CASSQWGDTNEKLFF.

The chain carries TRBV19 and TRBJ2-7; D is possibly TRBD2 (7 bases). Germline CDR1 is LNHDA and CDR2 is SQIVND (reference sequence). Trimming cost V 4 bases and J 6 bases, with 31 bases left between them. CDR3 size: 19 residues. The DNA of the CDR3 is TGTGCCAGTAGTAAGGGGGGGGGACGAACCCTCCCACACTATGCCGAGCAGTACTTC. Translation gives CASSKGGGRTLPHYAEQYF. The entire variable domain, with the rest obtained from reference TRBV19 and TRBJ2-7, is as follows: DGGITQSPKYLFRKEGQNVTLSCEQNLNHDAMYWYRQDPGQGLRLIYYSQIVNDFQKGDIAEGYSVSREKKESFPLTVTSAQKNPTAFYLCASSKGGGRTLPHYAEQYFGPGTRLTVT.

This chain links TRBV2 with TRBJ2-1; D is uncertain. Trimming removed 3 bases from V and 3 bases from J, with 9 bases in between. The V gene's germline CDR1 is SNHLY and CDR2 FYNNEI. The CDR3 spans 14 residues. In DNA, the CDR3 is TGTGCCAGCAGTGATGGTGGCGTCTACAATGAGCAGTTCTTC. It yields the protein CASSDGGVYNEQFF.

V gene TRBV5-1 combines with J gene TRBJ2-1; TRBD1 agrees at 7 bases. Looked up from germline, CDR1 is SGHRS and CDR2 is YFSETQ. The CDR3 runs to 15 residues. Unmatched junction bases numbered 10, after V lost 1 base and J lost 9 bases. CDR3: CASSLMRGQESEQFF. The CDR3 DNA sequence: TGCGCCAGCAGCTTGATGAGGGGGCAGGAGAGTGAGCAGTTCTTC.

V gene TRBV5-1 combines with J gene TRBJ2-7, with D perhaps matching TRBD1 (6 bases). Trimming took off 4 bases at V and 6 bases at J, with 14 bases between the two ends. The CDR3 is 13 residues long. Germline CDR1 is SGHRS and CDR2 is YFSETQ. The DNA for the CDR3 is TGCGCCAGCAGCATAGATACAGGGTCCGAGCAGTACTTC. Translated: CASSIDTGSEQYF.

In DNA form, the CDR3 reads TGCGCCAGCTCGACAGGGATTGACCGGCTATACGAGCAGTACTTC. It codes for CASSTGIDRLYEQYF. The chain carries TRBV23-1 and TRBJ2-7; TRBD1 matches 7 bases. TRBV23-1 is an open reading frame, and its role is uncertain. The CDR3 covers 15 residues. Trimming at V came to 8 bases and at J to 4 bases, leaving 14 bases not matched to a gene.

This clone was counted only a few times. The rearrangement joins TRBV10-3 to TRBJ1-1; 7 bases are a match to TRBD1. This CDR3 is 14 amino acids long. V lost 6 bases, J lost 0 bases, and 4 bases stayed unmatched. The germline V gene encodes CDR1 ENHRY and CDR2 SYGVKD. Here the CDR3 DNA reads TGTGCCATCAGCTCACAGGGGTTGAACACTGAAGCTTTCTTT. Residues: CAISSQGLNTEAFF.

The rearrangement links TRBV2 to TRBJ1-2; 8 bases align to TRBD1. The CDR3 extends over 15 amino acids. Trimming removed 10 bases from V and 2 bases from J; junction bases left unmatched: 12. Germline assignment: CDR1 SNHLY and CDR2 FYNNEI. CDR3 sequence: CAITALWTGNYGYTF. Here the CDR3 DNA reads TGTGCCATCACGGCCTTATGGACAGGGAACTATGGCTACACCTTC.

The chain has TRBV14 and TRBJ1-2; D might be TRBD1 (5 bases). The length of the CDR3 is 14 residues. CDR1 and CDR2 (germline): SGHDN, FVKESK. V was cut by 1 base and J by 8 bases, with 14 bases left in between. The CDR3 protein is CASSQVSGYGGYTF. The CDR3 DNA reads TGTGCCAGCAGCCAAGTCTCAGGGTACGGCGGCTACACCTTC.

This chain links TRBV5-8 with TRBJ2-7; 16 bases align to TRBD2. The J segment lost 3 bases and the V segment lost 4 bases, leaving 10 bases of the junction unmatched. Per germline, CDR1 SGHTS and CDR2 YDEGEE. The CDR3 is 18 residues long. CDR3 in amino acids: CASSGGTSGRANLYEQYF. CDR3 sequence (DNA): TGTGCCAGCAGCGGGGGGACTAGCGGGAGGGCCAACCTCTACGAGCAGTACTTC.